This T cell receptor (beta chain) was profiled in a study of cytomegalovirus exposure and HLA in healthy donors. Study overall: In an earlier analysis, 95 million to 130 million unique TCR beta sequences were found from 200 million or so T cells. Study-wide results and caveats: TCR beta V segments were, for the most part, productive about 87% or about 30% of the time in an earlier analysis. Several top significant clusters appeared, in a later analysis, to be linked to common viral pathogens.

The study ran its PCR with 60 Vbeta and 13 Jbeta primers. Under the authors' procedure: Around 9.9 million shared chains were among the 65 million to 85 million unique TCR beta chains that a later analysis counted. TCRdb's table, derived via immunoSEQ multiplex PCR, lists solely in-frame clones and lacks some. V, J and clone size are those of that table, while D and trimming were read from the DNA. This sample has around 150,000 clones; 70% to 85% occur once, and the top ten carry 1.1% to 1.5%. The CDR3 contains 17 residues. J was trimmed by 1 base and V by 3 bases; bases with no gene match: 9. This clone was picked up one time. Its target is not known.

This chain links TRBV23-1 with TRBJ2-3; 8 positions agree with TRBD1. TRBV23-1 carries the ORF label, with uncertain function. This receptor was obtained from a male donor in good health and CMV-seronegative. Sequenced material: PBMCs. The CDR3 DNA sequence: TGCGCCAGCAGTCAGAACGGGGACAGGTCGCGCACAGATACGCAGTATTTT. This encodes CASSQNGDRSRTDTQYF.